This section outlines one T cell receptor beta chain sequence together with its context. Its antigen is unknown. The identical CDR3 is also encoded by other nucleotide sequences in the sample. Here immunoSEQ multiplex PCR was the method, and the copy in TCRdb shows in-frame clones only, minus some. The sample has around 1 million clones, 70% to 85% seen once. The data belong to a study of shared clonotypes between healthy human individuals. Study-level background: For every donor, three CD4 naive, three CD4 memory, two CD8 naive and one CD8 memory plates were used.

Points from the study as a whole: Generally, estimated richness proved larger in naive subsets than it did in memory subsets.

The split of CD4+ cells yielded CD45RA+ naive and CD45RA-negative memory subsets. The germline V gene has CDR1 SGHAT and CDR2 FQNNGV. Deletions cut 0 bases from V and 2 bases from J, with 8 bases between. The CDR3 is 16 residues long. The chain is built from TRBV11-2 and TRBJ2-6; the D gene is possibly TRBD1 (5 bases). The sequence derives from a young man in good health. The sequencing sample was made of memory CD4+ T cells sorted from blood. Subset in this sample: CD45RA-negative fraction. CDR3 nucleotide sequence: TGTGCCAGCAGCTTAGACAGGGTCCCTGGGGCCAACGTCCTGACTTTC. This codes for CASSLDRVPGANVLTF.